A selection of T cell receptor beta chains follows, all from one sample in a study of cytomegalovirus exposure and HLA in healthy donors. Some clones are missing from TCRdb's copy, which holds only in-frame ones; the method was immunoSEQ multiplex PCR. The table records 90,000 to 120,000 clones, about 74% of them present only once. Source material: PBMCs. Source of these receptors: a woman aged 40 to 49 in good health and CMV-seropositive. CDR3s include the opening cysteine and the closing phenylalanine or tryptophan. A D gene is named only where the DNA matches it firmly. Rows may omit the clone size; those that give it use once, few, many or a size class.

clone_size	d_call	v_call	j_call	cdr3_nt	cdr3_aa
NA	NA	TRBV7-8	TRBJ2-7	TGTGCCAGCAGCTTACGGGACACCACCTACGAGCAGTACTTC	CASSLRDTTYEQYF
NA	TRBD1	TRBV13	TRBJ1-4	TGTGCCAGCAGCCACACGGGACAGGGGTTTGCAACTAATGAAAAACTGTTTTTT	CASSHTGQGFATNEKLFF
few	TRBD1	TRBV28	TRBJ1-4	TGTGCCAGCAGTTCGGGACAGGGGAAGCATGAAAAACTGTTTTTT	CASSSGQGKHEKLFF
NA	NA	TRBV29-1	TRBJ1-3	TGCAGCGTTTCTTACTCTGGAAACACCATATATTTT	CSVSYSGNTIYF
NA	TRBD2	TRBV29-1	TRBJ2-1	TGCAGCGTTGATGGGCGGGGGGGATGGGGGGAGCAGTTCTTC	CSVDGRGGWGEQFF
NA	TRBD1	TRBV5-4	TRBJ1-1	TGTGCCAGCAGCTTGATCGGACAGGGGAACACTGAAGCTTTCTTT	CASSLIGQGNTEAFF
NA	NA	TRBV14	TRBJ1-2	TGTGCCAGCAGCCAAGATTTCAAAAACTATGGCTACACCTTC	CASSQDFKNYGYTF
NA	TRBD2	TRBV30	TRBJ2-3	TGTTTAATAAGAAGGGCTCCGGGGGGGAACACAGATACGCAGTATTTT	CLIRRAPGGNTDTQYF
NA	TRBD2	TRBV4-3	TRBJ2-2	TGCGCCAGCAGCCAAGATCGGGGGGACACCGGGGAGCTGTTTTTT	CASSQDRGDTGELFF
NA	TRBD2	TRBV2	TRBJ2-1	TGTGCCAGCAGGATAGCGGGGGGCTCCTACAATGAGCAGTTCTTC	CASRIAGGSYNEQFF
NA	NA	TRBV5-6	TRBJ2-7	TGTGCCAGCGCTCGGGATATCTCCTACGAGCAGTACTTC	CASARDISYEQYF
NA	TRBD2	TRBV4-2	TRBJ2-5	TGTGCCAGCAGCCAAGATCGGAATAGCGGGGAGACCCAGTACTTC	CASSQDRNSGETQYF
NA	NA	TRBV30	TRBJ2-7	TGTGCCTGGAGGCAGGGGAACGAGCAGTACTTC	CAWRQGNEQYF
NA	NA	TRBV5-8	TRBJ1-5	TGTGCCAGCAGCGCCCACGGAGCCCAGCATTTT	CASSAHGAQHF